This TCR beta chain was identified during a study of T cell responses to AZD1222 COVID-19 vaccine. Study-level results: Spike-wide vaccine-associated CD4 TCRs dominated at 160-218 and 743-854.

Note on this clone: Its target is not known.

The protocol was immunoSEQ multiplex PCR, while the TCRdb copy is restricted to in-frame clones and leaves out a portion. The sample records 150,000 or so clones, approximately 90% being singletons. The V gene lost 0 bases and the J gene lost 6 bases, with 18 bases spanning the gap. The CDR3 loop spans 17 amino acids. Germline V CDR1 and CDR2: LNHNV, YYDKDF (reference sequence). Sequenced material: peripheral blood, taken 28 days after the second AZD1222 dose. The receptor comes from an adult who received the AZD1222 COVID-19 vaccine. The chain employs TRBV15 and TRBJ1-5; D is unclear. CDR3 nucleotides: TGTGCCACCAGCAGAGATAAGGAGACCGCGAGAGGTCAGCCCCAGCATTTT. It specifies CATSRDKETARGQPQHF.